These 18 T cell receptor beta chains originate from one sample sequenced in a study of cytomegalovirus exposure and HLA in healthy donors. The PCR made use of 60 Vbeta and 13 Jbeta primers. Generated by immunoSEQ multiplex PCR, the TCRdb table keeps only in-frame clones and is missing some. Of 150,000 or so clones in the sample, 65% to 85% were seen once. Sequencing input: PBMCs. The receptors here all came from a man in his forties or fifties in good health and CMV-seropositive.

The CDR3 loop reads CAWTPGRQVRDYGYTF. Written as DNA, the CDR3 is TGTGCCTGGACCCCCGGCCGACAGGTCAGGGACTATGGCTACACCTTC. This chain joins TRBV30 and TRBJ1-2; a weak D match, TRBD1 (6 bases). Trimming took off 4 bases at V and 3 bases at J, with 21 bases between the two ends. There are 16 residues in the CDR3. Germline CDR1 and CDR2: GTSNPN and SVGIG (reference sequence).

CDR3 amino acids: CATSRAAGADTQYF. CDR3 bases: TGTGCCACCAGCAGAGCGGCAGGGGCAGATACGCAGTATTTT. The chain has TRBV15 and TRBJ2-3; D might be TRBD1 (6 bases). Trimming shortened V by 1 base and J by 4 bases, and 9 bases separated the two germline ends. This CDR3 is built from 14 residues. Germline CDR1 and CDR2: LNHNV and YYDKDF (reference sequence).

The CDR3 spells CASSIRDTYEQYF. The CDR3 region has the DNA TGTGCCAGCAGTATCCGGGACACCTACGAGCAGTACTTC. This sequence joins TRBV2 and TRBJ2-5; weak D call: TRBD1 (6 bases). The DNA end is more similar to TRBJ2-7, so the J call may be wrong. This CDR3 comprises 13 residues. Germline V gene sequence: CDR1 SNHLY, CDR2 FYNNEI.

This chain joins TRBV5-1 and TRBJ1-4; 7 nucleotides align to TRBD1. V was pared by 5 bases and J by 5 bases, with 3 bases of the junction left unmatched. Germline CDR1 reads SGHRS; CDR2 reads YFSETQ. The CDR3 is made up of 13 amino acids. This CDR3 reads CASSPGQNEKLFF. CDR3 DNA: TGCGCCAGCAGTCCGGGACAGAATGAAAAACTGTTTTTT.

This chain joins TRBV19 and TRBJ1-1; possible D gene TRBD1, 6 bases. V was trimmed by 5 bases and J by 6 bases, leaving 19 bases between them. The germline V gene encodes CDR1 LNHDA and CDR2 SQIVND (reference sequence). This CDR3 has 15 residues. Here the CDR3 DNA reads TGTGCCAGTAGTCTAGGGACAACCCGTGACCCTGAAGCTTTCTTT. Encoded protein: CASSLGTTRDPEAFF.

The CDR3 loop reads CASSQEYRAFYNEQFF. The CDR3 DNA is TGTGCCAGCAGCCAAGAGTACAGGGCCTTCTACAATGAGCAGTTCTTC. The chain carries TRBV4-2 and TRBJ2-1; D possibly corresponds to TRBD1 (6 bases). Trimming pared 0 bases from V and 3 bases from J, leaving 12 bases between. CDR1 is LGHNA, CDR2 YNFKEQ, per germline. CDR3 size: 16 residues.

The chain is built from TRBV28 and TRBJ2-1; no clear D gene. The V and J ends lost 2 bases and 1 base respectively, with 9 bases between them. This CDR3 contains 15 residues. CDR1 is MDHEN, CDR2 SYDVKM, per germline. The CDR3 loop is CASSLRQVSYNEQFF. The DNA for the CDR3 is TGTGCCAGCAGTTTAAGGCAGGTGTCCTACAATGAGCAGTTCTTC.

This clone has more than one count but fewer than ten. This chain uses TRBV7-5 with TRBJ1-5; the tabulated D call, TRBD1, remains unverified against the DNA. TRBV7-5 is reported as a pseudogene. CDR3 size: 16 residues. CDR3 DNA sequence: TGTGCCAGAAGCTTAGCCGAGGGGGCGAGCAATCAGCCCCAGCATTTT. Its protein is CARSLAEGASNQPQHF.

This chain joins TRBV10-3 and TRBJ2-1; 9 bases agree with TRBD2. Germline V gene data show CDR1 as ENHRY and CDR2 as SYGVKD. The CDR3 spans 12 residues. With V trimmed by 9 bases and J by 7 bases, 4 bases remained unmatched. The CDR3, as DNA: TGTGCCATGAGCGGGGGGTCAAATGAGCAGTTCTTC. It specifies CAMSGGSNEQFF.

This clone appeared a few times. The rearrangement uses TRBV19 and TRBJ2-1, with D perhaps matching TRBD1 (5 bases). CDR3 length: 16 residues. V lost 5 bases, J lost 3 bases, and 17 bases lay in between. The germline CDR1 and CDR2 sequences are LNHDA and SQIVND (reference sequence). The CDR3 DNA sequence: TGTGCCAGTAGTGCCACAGGTCTTTCCGGCTACAATGAGCAGTTCTTC. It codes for CASSATGLSGYNEQFF.

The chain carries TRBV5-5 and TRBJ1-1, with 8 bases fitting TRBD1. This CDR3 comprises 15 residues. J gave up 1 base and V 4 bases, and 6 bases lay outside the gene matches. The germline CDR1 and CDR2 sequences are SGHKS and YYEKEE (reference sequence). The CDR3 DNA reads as TGTGCCAGCAGCCAGGCGACAGGGGCGAACACTGAAGCTTTCTTT. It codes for CASSQATGANTEAFF.

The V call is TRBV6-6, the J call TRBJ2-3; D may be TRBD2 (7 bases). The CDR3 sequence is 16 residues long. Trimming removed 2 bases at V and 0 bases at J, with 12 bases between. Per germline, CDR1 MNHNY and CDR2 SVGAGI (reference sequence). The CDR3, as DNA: TGTGCCAGCAGTTACCGTGCGGGGGCTAGCACAGATACGCAGTATTTT. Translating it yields CASSYRAGASTDTQYF.

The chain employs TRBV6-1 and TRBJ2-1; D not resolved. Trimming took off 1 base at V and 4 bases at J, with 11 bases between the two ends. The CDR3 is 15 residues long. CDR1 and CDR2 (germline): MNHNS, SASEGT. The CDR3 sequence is CASSEERLTYNEQFF. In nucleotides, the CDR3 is TGTGCCAGCAGTGAAGAGAGACTGACTTACAATGAGCAGTTCTTC.

The CDR3 protein is CASSIETGMGIHEQYF. In DNA, the CDR3 is TGTGCCAGTAGTATAGAAACGGGGATGGGGATCCACGAGCAGTACTTC. The V and J genes are TRBV19 and TRBJ2-7; D possibly corresponds to TRBD2 (5 bases). V lost 0 bases to trimming and J lost 5 bases, with 17 bases between them. Germline CDR1 is LNHDA and CDR2 is SQIVND (reference sequence). This CDR3 comprises 16 residues. The full variable domain, completed using reference TRBV19 and TRBJ2-7, is DGGITQSPKYLFRKEGQNVTLSCEQNLNHDAMYWYRQDPGQGLRLIYYSQIVNDFQKGDIAEGYSVSREKKESFPLTVTSAQKNPTAFYLCASSIETGMGIHEQYFGPGTRLTVT.

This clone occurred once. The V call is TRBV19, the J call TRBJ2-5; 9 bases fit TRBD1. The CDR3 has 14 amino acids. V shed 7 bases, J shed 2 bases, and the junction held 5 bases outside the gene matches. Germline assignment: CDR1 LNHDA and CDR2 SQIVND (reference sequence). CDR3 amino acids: CASKAGTGQETQYF. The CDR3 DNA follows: TGTGCCAGTAAAGCCGGGACAGGGCAAGAGACCCAGTACTTC.

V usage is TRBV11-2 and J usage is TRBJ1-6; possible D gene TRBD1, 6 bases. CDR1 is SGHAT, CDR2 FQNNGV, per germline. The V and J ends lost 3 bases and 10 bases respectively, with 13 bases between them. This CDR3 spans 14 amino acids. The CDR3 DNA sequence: TGTGCCAGCAGCTTTACAGGGATTCGGTCACCCCTCCACTTT. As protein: CASSFTGIRSPLHF.

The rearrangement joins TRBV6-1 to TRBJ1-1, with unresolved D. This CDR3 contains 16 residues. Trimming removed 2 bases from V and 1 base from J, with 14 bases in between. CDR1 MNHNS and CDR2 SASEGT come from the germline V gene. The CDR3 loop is CASSEPLSRKNTEAFF. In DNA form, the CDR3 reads TGTGCCAGCAGTGAACCCCTTTCGAGGAAGAACACTGAAGCTTTCTTT.

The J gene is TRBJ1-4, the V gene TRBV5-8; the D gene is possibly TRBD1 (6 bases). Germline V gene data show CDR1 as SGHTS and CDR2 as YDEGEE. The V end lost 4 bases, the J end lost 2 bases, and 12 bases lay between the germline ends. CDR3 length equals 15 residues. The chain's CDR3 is CASSKRQATNEKLFF. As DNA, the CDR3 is TGTGCCAGCAGCAAACGACAGGCCACTAATGAAAAACTGTTTTTT.